Listed here are 19 T cell receptor beta chains from one sample, sequenced in a study of T cells in localized non-small cell lung cancer. Only in-frame clones appear in the TCRdb table, and some are missing; sequencing was by immunoSEQ multiplex PCR. The sample holds about 79,000 clones, roughly 81% seen once. The specimen comprised peripheral blood, sampled before any cancer treatment. The receptors stem from a female donor of 60 years or more with stage I lung adenocarcinoma.

The gene calls are TRBV25-1 and TRBJ1-3; 8 bases fit TRBD1. The V gene's germline CDR1 is MGHDK and CDR2 SYGVNS. There are 13 residues in the CDR3. After removal of 8 bases from V and 6 bases from J, the junction contained 6 bases not matched to a gene. CDR3 DNA sequence: TGTGCCAGCTCGCGGACAGGGTCAAACACCATATATTTT. This gives the protein CASSRTGSNTIYF.

This chain connects TRBV18 to TRBJ2-1; D perhaps matches TRBD2 (6 bases). V was clipped by 3 bases and J by 3 bases, with 15 bases between them. Per the germline V gene, CDR1 is KGHSH and CDR2 is LQKENI. CDR3 size: 16 residues. The CDR3 loop is CASSPLAWGGYNEQFF. The CDR3, as DNA: TGTGCCAGCTCACCTCTAGCGTGGGGTGGCTACAATGAGCAGTTCTTC.

The chain's CDR3 is CASSLHSPQHF. The CDR3 DNA reads as TGTGCCAGCAGTTTGCATAGCCCCCAGCATTTT. This sequence joins TRBV28 and TRBJ1-5; no definite D call. The V end lost 3 bases, the J end lost 10 bases, and 7 bases lay between the germline ends. The germline gives CDR1 MDHEN, CDR2 SYDVKM. The CDR3 runs to 11 residues.

This chain joins TRBV5-1 and TRBJ2-7; TRBD2 matches at 7 bases. The germline V gene has CDR1 SGHRS and CDR2 YFSETQ. This CDR3 has 13 residues. Trimming took 8 bases from V and 4 from J; bases not matched to a gene: 9. The CDR3 spells CASKRGPQYEQYF. CDR3 bases: TGCGCCAGTAAGCGGGGCCCCCAATACGAGCAGTACTTC.

V usage is TRBV12-5 and J usage is TRBJ1-2, with D possibly TRBD1 on 5 matching bases. The CDR3 length is 14 residues. The V end lost 0 bases, the J end lost 4 bases, and 9 bases lay between the germline ends. Germline V gene sequence: CDR1 LGHNT, CDR2 FRNRAP. The DNA of the CDR3 is TGTGCTAGTGGTTTGGTCCGGGGGGGCTATGGCTACACCTTC. Translating it yields CASGLVRGGYGYTF.

This clone was seen just once. The chain carries TRBV5-6 and TRBJ2-5; D remains unclear. The CDR3 consists of 13 residues. CDR1 is SGHDT, CDR2 YYEEEE, per germline. Trimming took off 3 bases at V and 5 bases at J, with 11 bases between the two ends. The CDR3 reads CASSSRRRETQYF. Here the CDR3 DNA reads TGTGCCAGCAGCTCCCGGAGACGCGAGACCCAGTACTTC.

This sequence joins TRBV21-1 and TRBJ2-1; the table assigns TRBD2, which was not confirmed against the DNA. TRBV21-1 is assigned pseudogene status. The CDR3 covers 19 residues. The CDR3 here is CASSKVPPSGAHSYNEQFF. CDR3 coding DNA: TGTGCCAGCAGCAAAGTTCCCCCTAGCGGGGCCCACTCCTACAATGAGCAGTTCTTC.

The gene calls are TRBV13 and TRBJ2-1, with 8 bases that match TRBD1. The CDR3 is 16 residues long. Per the germline V gene, CDR1 is PRHDT and CDR2 is FYEKMQ (reference sequence). J was trimmed by 8 bases and V by 5 bases; bases with no gene match: 14. In nucleotides, the CDR3 is TGTGCCAGCAGCCTACGGACAGGGAGGACAAATGATGAGCAGTTCTTC. This codes for CASSLRTGRTNDEQFF. Combining the CDR3 with reference TRBV13 and TRBJ2-1 gives the whole variable domain AAGVIQSPRHLIKEKRETATLKCYPIPRHDTVYWYQQGPGQDPQFLISFYEKMQSDKGSIPDRFSAQQFSDYHSELNMSSLELGDSALYFCASSLRTGRTNDEQFFGPGTRLTVL.

The chain links TRBV5-1 to TRBJ2-2; D is undetermined. V was pared by 0 bases and J by 1 base, with 7 bases between. The germline V gene has CDR1 SGHRS and CDR2 YFSETQ. The CDR3 loop spans 15 amino acids. Here the CDR3 DNA reads TGCGCCAGCAGCTTGGGGCAGAGGAACACCGGGGAGCTGTTTTTT. The encoded protein is CASSLGQRNTGELFF. Drawing the rest from reference TRBV5-1 and TRBJ2-2, the complete variable domain is KAGVTQTPRYLIKTRGQQVTLSCSPISGHRSVSWYQQTPGQGLQFLFEYFSETQRNKGNFPGRFSGRQFSNSRSEMNVSTLELGDSALYLCASSLGQRNTGELFFGEGSRLTVL.

This clone was seen more than once but under ten times. The chain links TRBV25-1 to TRBJ1-2, with D possibly matching TRBD1 (5 bases). CDR1 is MGHDK and CDR2 is SYGVNS in the germline V gene. There are 12 residues in the CDR3. With 1 base removed from V and 7 bases from J, the gap between germline ends came to 7 bases. DNA of the CDR3: TGTGCCAGCAGTGAATCCAGGGCTGGCTACACCTTC. Translating it yields CASSESRAGYTF.

The gene calls are TRBV6-6 and TRBJ2-3; TRBD1 might be the D (6 bases). V was shortened by 5 bases and J by 3 bases, with 15 bases between the two germline ends. The V gene's germline CDR1 is MNHNY and CDR2 SVGAGI (reference sequence). The CDR3 spans 15 residues. CDR3 coding DNA: TGTGCCAGCAGTGGACAGACCGTGTATACAGATACGCAGTATTTT. It is translated as CASSGQTVYTDTQYF.

The chain links TRBV6-5 to TRBJ1-6, with D tentatively TRBD1 (5 bases). V was cut by 4 bases and J by 1 base, with 8 bases left in between. Germline assignment: CDR1 MNHEY and CDR2 SVGAGI. CDR3 size: 15 residues. The CDR3 is CASSSSGSYNSPLHF. The CDR3 DNA is TGTGCCAGCAGTTCTTCAGGGTCCTATAATTCACCCCTCCACTTT.

The chain is built from TRBV14 and TRBJ2-7, with 10 bases matching TRBD1. V lost 8 bases to trimming and J lost 7 bases; unmatched junction nucleotides: 11. This CDR3 has 14 residues. CDR1 is SGHDN and CDR2 is FVKESK in the germline V gene. The CDR3 loop reads CASGTGTGVGEQYF. In DNA form, the CDR3 reads TGTGCCAGCGGGACCGGGACAGGGGTAGGTGAGCAGTACTTC. The full variable domain, completed using reference TRBV14 and TRBJ2-7, is EAGVTQFPSHSVIEKGQTVTLRCDPISGHDNLYWYRRVMGKEIKFLLHFVKESKQDESGMPNNRFLAERTGGTYSTLKVQPAELEDSGVYFCASGTGTGVGEQYFGPGTRLTVT.

The chain recombines TRBV10-1 with TRBJ1-1; tentatively, D is TRBD1 (5 bases). Germline V gives CDR1 WNHNN, CDR2 SYGVQD (reference sequence). Trimming pared 5 bases from V and 6 bases from J, leaving 16 bases between. The length of the CDR3 is 14 residues. The CDR3 region is CASSWANGGAEAFF. In DNA form, the CDR3 reads TGCGCCAGCAGTTGGGCCAACGGGGGTGCTGAAGCTTTCTTT.

This chain connects TRBV5-1 to TRBJ2-1; 9 bases line up with TRBD1. Germline V lookup: CDR1 SGHRS, CDR2 YFSETQ. The CDR3 runs 13 residues. The V segment lost 3 bases and the J segment 8 bases; nucleotides outside the gene matches: 3. CDR3 nucleotide sequence: TGCGCCAGCAGCTCACAGGGGGCGGATGAGCAGTTCTTC. It codes for CASSSQGADEQFF.

J is TRBJ1-3 and V is TRBV4-1; no reliable D call. CDR1 and CDR2 (germline): MGHRA, YSYEKL. The CDR3 totals 16 residues. Trimming took 5 bases from V and 0 from J, leaving 14 bases between them. CDR3 amino acids: CASSKKTDFSGNTIYF. The DNA for the CDR3 is TGCGCCAGCAGCAAAAAGACGGACTTCTCTGGAAACACCATATATTTT.

This rearrangement joins TRBV5-1 to TRBJ2-1, with TRBD1 matching over 7 bases. The V and J ends lost 4 bases and 3 bases, in that order; junction bases with no gene match: 10. The CDR3 has 16 residues. Germline CDR1 is SGHRS and CDR2 is YFSETQ. The CDR3: CASSQHRDRVYNEQFF. CDR3 in DNA: TGCGCCAGCAGCCAACACCGGGACAGAGTCTACAATGAGCAGTTCTTC.

CDR3 residues: CASSLAASGNEQFF. The CDR3 coding sequence is TGCGCCAGCAGCCTTGCCGCGTCGGGGAATGAGCAGTTCTTC. The chain recombines TRBV4-1 with TRBJ2-1; possible D gene TRBD2, 5 bases. The germline gives CDR1 MGHRA, CDR2 YSYEKL. V lost 4 bases and J lost 7, with 14 bases in between. This CDR3 is built from 14 residues.

J is TRBJ2-6 and V is TRBV5-4; tentatively, D is TRBD1 or TRBD2 (5 bases each). The germline gives CDR1 SGHNT, CDR2 YYREEE (reference sequence). Trimming stripped 2 bases from V and 0 bases from J, with 9 bases between. The CDR3 is 16 residues long. CDR3 amino acids: CASSFGTVSGANVLTF. Written as DNA, the CDR3 is TGTGCCAGCAGCTTCGGGACGGTCTCTGGGGCCAACGTCCTGACTTTC.